This entry concerns a single T cell receptor beta chain. The target antigen is unknown. Different DNA sequences within this sample yield the same CDR3. V was pared by 3 bases and J by 8 bases, with 10 bases between. Germline loops: CDR1 DFQATT, CDR2 SNEGSKA (reference sequence). The CDR3 is 11 residues long. Unexposed donor CD4+ T cells date from about 2011-2018, before the COVID-19 pandemic. CD4 enrichment then naive enrichment separated naive from memory CD4+ cells. The protocol was immunoSEQ multiplex PCR, while the TCRdb copy is restricted to in-frame clones and leaves out a portion. This sample carries some 65,000 clones, around 87% of them seen once, and the ten largest clones take 1.6%. The data are from a study of CD4 T cells in relation to SARS-CoV-2 and coronaviruses. Study background: The HLA restriction of the shared crossreactive spike epitopes was mapped.

Study conclusions and caveats: According to naive versus memory sequencing, detected responses are memory recall, not newly primed. About 64% of donors had memory CD4+ clonotypes crossrecognizing SARS-CoV-2 and common cold coronavirus spike.

This receptor was obtained from a human donor in good health. The sequenced material came from memory CD4+ T cells from PBMCs. The chain joins TRBV20-1 to TRBJ1-1; D possibly corresponds to TRBD1 (5 bases). The CDR3 nucleotides are TGCAGTGCTAGTAGAGGGACCGAAGCTTTCTTT. Its protein is CSASRGTEAFF.